The rows below give T cell receptor beta chains drawn from one sample of a study of B cell selection in AIRE deficiency. TCRdb keeps only in-frame clones here, not all; method: immunoSEQ multiplex PCR. The sample holds roughly 23,000 clones; 80% to 95% are singletons and the top ten take 1.4%. What was sequenced was CD4+CD25+ Tregs sorted from PBMCs. The receptors come from a human donor in good health. CDR3s include the opening cysteine and the closing phenylalanine or tryptophan. The D gene is left open where the match is weak. Rows may omit the clone size; those that give it use once, few, many or a size class.

v_call	j_call	clone_size	d_call	cdr3_nt	cdr3_aa
TRBV5-1	TRBJ1-1	.	.	TGCGCCAGCAGCTCCTACGGACGGAACACTGAAGCTTTCTTT	CASSSYGRNTEAFF
TRBV29-1	TRBJ2-3	.	TRBD1	TGCAGCGTTGAGCGGTGGGACAGGAGTCTCAATACGCAGTATTTT	CSVERWDRSLNTQYF
TRBV7-9	TRBJ1-2	.	.	TGTGCCAGCAGCGCCCCTGGTGGCTACACCTTC	CASSAPGGYTF
TRBV2	TRBJ2-1	.	.	TGTGCCAGCAGTGAGGGCTACAATGAGCAGTTCTTC	CASSEGYNEQFF
TRBV7-9	TRBJ2-7	.	TRBD2	TGTGCCAGCAGCTTAGAGTCTAGCGGAGCCTACGAGCAGTACTTC	CASSLESSGAYEQYF
TRBV5-1	TRBJ2-3	.	.	TGCGCCAGCAGCTTCGGGGTGGGGGTTAGAGATACGCAGTATTTT	CASSFGVGVRDTQYF
TRBV19	TRBJ2-7	.	.	TGTGCCAGTAGTATGGTCGGAACCTACGAGCAGTACTTC	CASSMVGTYEQYF
TRBV5-5	TRBJ1-5	.	.	TGTGCCAGCAGCCAGGGGCCGGTCGGGAATCAGCCCCAGCATTTT	CASSQGPVGNQPQHF
TRBV5-6	TRBJ2-3	.	.	TGTGCCAGCAGCTCCCCCCGGGATACGCAGTATTTT	CASSSPRDTQYF
TRBV6-5	TRBJ2-7	.	.	TGTGCCAGCACTTTCAGGGGGGACGAGCAGTACTTC	CASTFRGDEQYF
TRBV6-5	TRBJ2-3	.	TRBD2	TGTGCCAGCAGTCCTCTAGCGGGAGGGGGCGGGGCGCAGTATTTT	CASSPLAGGGGAQYF
TRBV30	TRBJ1-4	.	TRBD1	TGTGCCTGGACCACAGGGGGTGCGACTAATGAAAAACTGTTTTTT	CAWTTGGATNEKLFF
TRBV6-4	TRBJ1-5	.	.	TGTGCCAGCACTAGCAATCAGCCCCAGCATTTT	CASTSNQPQHF
TRBV5-1	TRBJ2-7	.	.	TGCGCCAGCAAAGACGAGTCCTACGAGCAGTACTTC	CASKDESYEQYF
TRBV5-6	TRBJ1-5	.	.	TGTGCCAGCAGCTTACGCCTCTGGACAGTTTATAGCAATCAGCCCCAGCATTTT	CASSLRLWTVYSNQPQHF
TRBV11-2	TRBJ2-7	.	TRBD2	TGTGCCAGCAGACCGACTAGCGGGGGTGGCGAGCAGTACTTC	CASRPTSGGGEQYF
TRBV6-5	TRBJ1-2	.	.	TGTGCCAGCAGTTCCGATAGGGCTGGTTATGGCTACACCTTC	CASSSDRAGYGYTF
TRBV11-2	TRBJ2-3	.	TRBD2	TGTGCCAGCAGCTTAGGGATAGCGGGAGGGGAGACAGATACGCAGTATTTT	CASSLGIAGGETDTQYF
TRBV7-2	TRBJ2-5	.	.	TGTGCCAGCAGCCAAGGAGAGACCCAGTACTTC	CASSQGETQYF
TRBV6-1	TRBJ2-5	.	.	TGTGCCAGCAGTGAAAGTGCGGGCCCCCCATCAGAGACCCAGTACTTC	CASSESAGPPSETQYF
TRBV6-9	TRBJ1-3	.	.	TGTGCCAGCAGTTCCCCTCGGAGCTCTGGAAACACCATATATTTT	CASSSPRSSGNTIYF
TRBV23-1	TRBJ2-3	.	.	TGCGCCCATAGTAGGGGCTCGGGGCCTAGCACAGATACGCAGTATTTT	CAHSRGSGPSTDTQYF
TRBV18	TRBJ1-3	.	TRBD1	TGTGCCAGCGAAGGGACAGGGACCGGAAACACCATATATTTT	CASEGTGTGNTIYF
TRBV7-2	TRBJ2-1	.	.	TGTGCCAGCAGCTTTGGCCCACGGGCTAGTCGCGAGCAGTTCTTC	CASSFGPRASREQFF
TRBV7-6	TRBJ1-6	medium-sized	TRBD1	TGTGCCAGCAGAGGGACAGGGGCCCGAATAAATTCACCCCTCCACTTT	CASRGTGARINSPLHF
TRBV5-1	TRBJ2-5	.	TRBD1	TGCGCCAGCAGCTTGGCCGTAGCAAGGGACAGACCAAAAGAGACCCAGTACTTC	CASSLAVARDRPKETQYF
TRBV4-2	TRBJ2-1	.	.	TGTGCCAGCAGTCGTAGCGCCGATGAGCAGTTCTTC	CASSRSADEQFF
TRBV10-3	TRBJ2-5	once	.	TGTGCCATCAGTGAGTCCAAGCAAGAGACCCAGTACTTC	CAISESKQETQYF
TRBV15	TRBJ1-4	few	TRBD1	TGTGCCACCAGCAGAGTACAGGGGGAAAAACTGTTTTTT	CATSRVQGEKLFF
TRBV6-5	TRBJ2-7	.	TRBD1	TGTGCCAGCAGTCAATGGACAGGTTGGGGGGAGCAGTACTTC	CASSQWTGWGEQYF
TRBV7-6	TRBJ2-3	.	TRBD2	TGTGCCAGCAGCTTAGATAGCGGGGGGGAAACAGATACGCAGTATTTT	CASSLDSGGETDTQYF
TRBV5-6	TRBJ1-1	.	.	TGTGCCAGCAGCTTGGGTGGGGGTGGCACTGTTGATTTCTTT	CASSLGGGGTVDFF
TRBV18	TRBJ2-7	.	.	TGTGCCAGCTTCGGCGGGGCGCCCCGAGGGAGGCAGTACTTC	CASFGGAPRGRQYF
TRBV14	TRBJ2-5	.	.	TGTGCCAGCAGCCAAGATTCTAGCAGGGAGACCCAGTACTTC	CASSQDSSRETQYF
TRBV7-2	TRBJ2-3	few	.	TGTGCCAGCAGCCAGGGGGGGCTCAGCACAGATACGCAGTATTTT	CASSQGGLSTDTQYF
TRBV13	TRBJ2-2	.	.	TGTGCCAGCAGCTCGCGGCCATCCGGGGAGCTGTTTTTT	CASSSRPSGELFF
TRBV28	TRBJ1-2	.	.	TGTGCCAGCAGTTCTAAAAAACTTGGGCTTTTTGGCTACACCTTC	CASSSKKLGLFGYTF
TRBV29-1	TRBJ2-7	.	.	TGCAGCGTTGCTGCATTGGGACCCTACGAGCAGTACTTC	CSVAALGPYEQYF